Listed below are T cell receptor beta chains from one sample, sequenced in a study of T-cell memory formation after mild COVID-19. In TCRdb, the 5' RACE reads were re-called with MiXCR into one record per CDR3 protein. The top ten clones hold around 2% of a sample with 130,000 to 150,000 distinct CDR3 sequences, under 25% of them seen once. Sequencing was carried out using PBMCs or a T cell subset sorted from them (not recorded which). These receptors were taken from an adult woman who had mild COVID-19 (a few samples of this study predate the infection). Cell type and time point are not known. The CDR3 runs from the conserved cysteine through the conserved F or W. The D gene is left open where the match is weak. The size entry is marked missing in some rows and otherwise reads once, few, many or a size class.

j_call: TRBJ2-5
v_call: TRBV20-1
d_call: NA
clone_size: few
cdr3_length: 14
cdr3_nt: TGCAGTGCCCATAGACAGCCCAACCAAGAGACCCAGTACTTC
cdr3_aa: CSAHRQPNQETQYF

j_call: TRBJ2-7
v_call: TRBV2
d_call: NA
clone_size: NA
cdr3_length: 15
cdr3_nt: TGTGCCAGCAGACCGGGGGTCAGGAGCTCCTACGAGCAGTACTTC
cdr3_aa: CASRPGVRSSYEQYF

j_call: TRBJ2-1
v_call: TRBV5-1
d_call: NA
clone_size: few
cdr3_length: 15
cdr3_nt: TGCGCCAGCAGCTTGGGGGCCAGCCGCTACAATGAGCAGTTCTTC
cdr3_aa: CASSLGASRYNEQFF

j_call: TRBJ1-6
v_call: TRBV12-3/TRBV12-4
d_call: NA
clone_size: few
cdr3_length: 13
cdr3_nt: TGTGCCAGCAGTATGACACGTCGTATGGCCCTCCACTTT
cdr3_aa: CASSMTRRMALHF

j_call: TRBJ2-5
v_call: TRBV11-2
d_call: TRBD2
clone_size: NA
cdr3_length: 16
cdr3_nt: TGTGCCAGCAGCTTAGCGGGAAGCGGGAGCCAAGAGACCCAGTACTTC
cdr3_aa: CASSLAGSGSQETQYF

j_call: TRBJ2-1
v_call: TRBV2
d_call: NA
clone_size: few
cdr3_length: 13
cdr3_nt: TGTGCCAGCAGTCCTAGGTTTTACAATGAGCAGTTCTTC
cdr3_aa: CASSPRFYNEQFF

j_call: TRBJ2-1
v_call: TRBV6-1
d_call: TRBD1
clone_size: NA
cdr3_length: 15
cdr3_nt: TGTGCCAGTGGCTTGAGGGACAGGGGTGGTAATGAGCAGTTCTTC
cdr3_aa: CASGLRDRGGNEQFF

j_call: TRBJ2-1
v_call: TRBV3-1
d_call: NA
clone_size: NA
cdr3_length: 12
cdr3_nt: TGTGCCAGCAGCGCCAGGGACGGTGAGCAGTTCTTC
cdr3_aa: CASSARDGEQFF

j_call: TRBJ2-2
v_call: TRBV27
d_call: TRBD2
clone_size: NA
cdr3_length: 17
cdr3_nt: TGTGCCAGCACCACCCCGGGACTAGCGGGGGGGGCCGGGGAGCTGTTTTTT
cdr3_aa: CASTTPGLAGGAGELFF

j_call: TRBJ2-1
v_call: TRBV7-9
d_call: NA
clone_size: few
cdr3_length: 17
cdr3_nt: TGTGCCAGCAGCTTAGTAGGGGGAAGGGTATCCTACAATGAGCAGTTCTTC
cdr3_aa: CASSLVGGRVSYNEQFF

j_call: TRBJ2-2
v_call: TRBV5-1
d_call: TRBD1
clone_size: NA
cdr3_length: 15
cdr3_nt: TGCGCCAGCAGCGCGGACAGGGTGAACACCGGGGAGCTGTTTTTT
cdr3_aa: CASSADRVNTGELFF

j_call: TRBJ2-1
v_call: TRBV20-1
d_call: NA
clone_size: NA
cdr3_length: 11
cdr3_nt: TGCAGTGGATGGGGGGGCTTAGAGCAGTTCTTC
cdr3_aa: CSGWGGLEQFF

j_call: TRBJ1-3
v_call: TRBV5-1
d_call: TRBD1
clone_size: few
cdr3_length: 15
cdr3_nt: TGCGCCAGCAGCGCGAGCGGGACAGGGGCAAACACCATATATTTT
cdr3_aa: CASSASGTGANTIYF

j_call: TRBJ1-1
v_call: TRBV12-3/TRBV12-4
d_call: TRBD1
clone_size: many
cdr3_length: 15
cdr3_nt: TGTGCCAGCAGCCGCGGGACAGGGTTCGTCACTGAAGCTTTCTTT
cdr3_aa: CASSRGTGFVTEAFF

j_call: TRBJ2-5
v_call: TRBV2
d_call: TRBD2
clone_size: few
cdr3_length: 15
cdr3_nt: TGTGCCAGCAGTGACCCGGCTAGCGGGAAAGAGACCCAGTACTTC
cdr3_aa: CASSDPASGKETQYF

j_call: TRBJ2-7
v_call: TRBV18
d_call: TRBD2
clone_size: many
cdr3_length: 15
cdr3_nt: TGTGCCAGCTCACCTCTAGCGGGGGGGGCCTACGAGCAGTACTTC
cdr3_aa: CASSPLAGGAYEQYF

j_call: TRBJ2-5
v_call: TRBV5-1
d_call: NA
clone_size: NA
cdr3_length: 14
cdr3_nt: TGCGCCAGCAGTTTGGAGAGGGCCGAAGAGACCCAGTACTTC
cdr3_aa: CASSLERAEETQYF

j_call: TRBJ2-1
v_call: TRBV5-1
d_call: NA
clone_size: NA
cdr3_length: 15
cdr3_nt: TGCGCCAGCAGCAGGCGGGAATCCCACTCCGATGAGCAGTTCTTC
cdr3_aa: CASSRRESHSDEQFF

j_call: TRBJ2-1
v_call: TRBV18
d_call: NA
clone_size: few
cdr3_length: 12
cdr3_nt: TGTGCCAGCTCCCTCGGCGGACTGGAGCAGTTCTTC
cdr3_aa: CASSLGGLEQFF

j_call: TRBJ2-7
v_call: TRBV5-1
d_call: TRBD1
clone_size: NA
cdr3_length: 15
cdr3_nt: TGCGCCAGCAGAGATTCCGGGACAGGGGGGGCCGAGCAGTACTTC
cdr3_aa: CASRDSGTGGAEQYF

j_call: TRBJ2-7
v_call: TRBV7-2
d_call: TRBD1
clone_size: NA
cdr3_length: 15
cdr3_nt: TGTGCCAGCAGCTTAGGCGAGACAGGGGATTACGAGCAGTACTTC
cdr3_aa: CASSLGETGDYEQYF

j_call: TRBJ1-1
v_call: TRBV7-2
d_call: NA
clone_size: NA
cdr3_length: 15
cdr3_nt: TGTGCCAGCAGCCCGAACAGGGCTTCGAACACTGAAGCTTTCTTT
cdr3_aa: CASSPNRASNTEAFF

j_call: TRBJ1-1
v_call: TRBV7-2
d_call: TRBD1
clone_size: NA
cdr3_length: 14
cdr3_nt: TGTGCCAGCAGCCCAGGCGGACAGGTCACTGAAGCTTTCTTT
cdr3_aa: CASSPGGQVTEAFF

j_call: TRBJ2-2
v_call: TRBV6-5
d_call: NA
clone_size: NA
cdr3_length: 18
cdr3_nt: TGTGCCAGCAGTTACTATGGACCAATGATAAGTGACACCGGGGAGCTGTTTTTT
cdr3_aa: CASSYYGPMISDTGELFF

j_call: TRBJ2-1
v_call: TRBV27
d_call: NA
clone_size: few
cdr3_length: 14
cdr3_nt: TGTGCCAGCAGTTCCGACGGGTCCTACAATGAGCAGTTCTTC
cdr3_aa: CASSSDGSYNEQFF

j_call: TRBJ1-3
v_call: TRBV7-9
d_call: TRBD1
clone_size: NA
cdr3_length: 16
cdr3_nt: TGTGCCAGCAGCCTCGGCCCAGGGGGCTCTGGAAACACCATATATTTT
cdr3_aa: CASSLGPGGSGNTIYF

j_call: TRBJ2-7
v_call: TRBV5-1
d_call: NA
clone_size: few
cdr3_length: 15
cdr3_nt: TGCGCCAGCAGCTTGTTCGGGGAAATGGCTAAAGAGCAGTACTTC
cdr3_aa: CASSLFGEMAKEQYF

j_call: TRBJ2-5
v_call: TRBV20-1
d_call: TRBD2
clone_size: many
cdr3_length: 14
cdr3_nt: TGCAGTGCTAAGTCAGGCGGGAGTGGAGAGACCCAGTACTTC
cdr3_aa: CSAKSGGSGETQYF

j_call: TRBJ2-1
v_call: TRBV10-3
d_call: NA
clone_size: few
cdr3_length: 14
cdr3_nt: TGTGCCATCAGTGAAGACAGTTTTTACAATGAGCAGTTCTTC
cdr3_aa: CAISEDSFYNEQFF

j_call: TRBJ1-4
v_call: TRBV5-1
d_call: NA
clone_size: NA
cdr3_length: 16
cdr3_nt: TGCGCCAGCAGCTCCGGGTCGGGCCCTCCTTCGGAAAAACTGTTTTTT
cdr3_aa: CASSSGSGPPSEKLFF

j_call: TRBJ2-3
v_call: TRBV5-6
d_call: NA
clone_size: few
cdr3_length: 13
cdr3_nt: TGTGCCAGCAGCGCCGAAGTGGGGAACACGCAGTATTTT
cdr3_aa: CASSAEVGNTQYF

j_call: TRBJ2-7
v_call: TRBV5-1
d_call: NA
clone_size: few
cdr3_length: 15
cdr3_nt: TGCGCCAGCCAGAATGGGGGGCTGAGCTCCTACGAGCAGTACTTC
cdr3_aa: CASQNGGLSSYEQYF

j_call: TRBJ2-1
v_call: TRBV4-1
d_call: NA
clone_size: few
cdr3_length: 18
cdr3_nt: TGCGCCAGCAGCCACTTTAGCGGAGAGAGGCGTTCCTACAATGAGCAGTTCTTC
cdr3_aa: CASSHFSGERRSYNEQFF

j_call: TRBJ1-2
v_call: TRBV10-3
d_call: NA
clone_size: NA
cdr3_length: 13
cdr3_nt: TGTGCCATCAGTAGCCAATCGGGCTATGGCTACACCTTC
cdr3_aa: CAISSQSGYGYTF

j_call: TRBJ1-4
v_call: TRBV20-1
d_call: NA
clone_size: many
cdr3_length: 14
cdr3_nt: TGCAGTGCTGCTCACGGGCCAACTAATGAAAAACTGTTTTTT
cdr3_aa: CSAAHGPTNEKLFF

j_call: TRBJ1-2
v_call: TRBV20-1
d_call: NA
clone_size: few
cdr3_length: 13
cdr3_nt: TGCAGTACAGGGAGCAGGGTAAACTATGGCTACACCTTC
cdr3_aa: CSTGSRVNYGYTF

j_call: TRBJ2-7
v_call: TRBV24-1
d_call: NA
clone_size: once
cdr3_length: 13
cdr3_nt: TGTGCCACCAGAGGCCAGGGGAGGAACGAGCAGTACTTC
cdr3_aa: CATRGQGRNEQYF

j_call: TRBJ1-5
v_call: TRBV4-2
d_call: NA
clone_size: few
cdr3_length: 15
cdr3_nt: TGTGCCAGCAGCCAAGTTCTCTCAGGGCCCAGCCCCCAGCATTTT
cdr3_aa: CASSQVLSGPSPQHF

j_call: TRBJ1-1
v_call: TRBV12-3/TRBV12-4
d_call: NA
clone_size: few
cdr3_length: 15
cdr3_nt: TGTGCCAGCAGTTTAGCGCTACAGGGAGAGACTGAAGCTTTCTTT
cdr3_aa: CASSLALQGETEAFF

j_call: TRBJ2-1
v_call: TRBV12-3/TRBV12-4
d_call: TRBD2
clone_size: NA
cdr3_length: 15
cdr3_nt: TGTGCCAGCAGTTTCGGCGGGAGTCTGTACAATGAGCAGTTCTTC
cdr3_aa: CASSFGGSLYNEQFF

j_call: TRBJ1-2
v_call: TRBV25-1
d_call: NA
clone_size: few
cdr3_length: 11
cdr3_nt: TGTGCCAGCAGTGCCCTGTATGGCTACACCTTC
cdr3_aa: CASSALYGYTF

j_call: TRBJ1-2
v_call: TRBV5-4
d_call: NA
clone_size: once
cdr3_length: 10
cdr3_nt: TGTGCCAGCAGCTCAGATGTCTACACCTTC
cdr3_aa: CASSSDVYTF

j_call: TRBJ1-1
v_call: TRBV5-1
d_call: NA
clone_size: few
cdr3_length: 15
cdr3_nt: TGCGCCAGCAGCTTGGCTGTCCCTCCAGACGCTGAAGCTTTCTTT
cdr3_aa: CASSLAVPPDAEAFF

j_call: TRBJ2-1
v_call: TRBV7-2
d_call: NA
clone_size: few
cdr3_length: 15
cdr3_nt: TGTGCCAGCAGCTTAGCGTCGAGCTCCTACAATGAGCAGTTCTTC
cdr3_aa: CASSLASSSYNEQFF

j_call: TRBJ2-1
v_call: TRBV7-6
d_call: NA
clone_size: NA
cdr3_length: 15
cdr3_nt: TGTGCCAGCAGCAGGGACATAGGGTCCTACAATGAGCAGTTCTTC
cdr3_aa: CASSRDIGSYNEQFF

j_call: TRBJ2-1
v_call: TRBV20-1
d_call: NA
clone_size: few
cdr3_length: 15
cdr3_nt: TGCAGTGCTAGTCAAGTCCGGACTGACTACAATGAGCAGTTCTTC
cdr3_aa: CSASQVRTDYNEQFF

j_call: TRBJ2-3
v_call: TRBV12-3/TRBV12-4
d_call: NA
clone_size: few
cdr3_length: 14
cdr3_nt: TGTGCCAGTCTCTCTAGGGCCGTTACAGATACGCAGTATTTT
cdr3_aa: CASLSRAVTDTQYF

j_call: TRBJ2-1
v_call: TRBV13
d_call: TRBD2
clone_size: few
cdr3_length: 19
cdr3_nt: TGTGCCAGCAGCCACGGTGATTGGCGGGGGGGACGCTCCTACAATGAGCAGTTCTTC
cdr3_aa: CASSHGDWRGGRSYNEQFF

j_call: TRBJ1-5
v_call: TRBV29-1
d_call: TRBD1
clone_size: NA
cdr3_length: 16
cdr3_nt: TGCAGCGTGACTATGGGTGGGACAGGGGTCGGACAGCCCCAGCATTTT
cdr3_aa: CSVTMGGTGVGQPQHF

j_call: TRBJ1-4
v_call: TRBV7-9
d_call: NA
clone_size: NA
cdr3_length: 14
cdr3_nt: TGTGCCAGCAGCTTTTCAGGAAGTGTTGAAAAACTGTTTTTT
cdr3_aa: CASSFSGSVEKLFF

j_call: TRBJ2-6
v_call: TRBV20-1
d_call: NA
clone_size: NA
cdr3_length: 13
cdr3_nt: TGCAGTGCCCAGAAGTCTGGGGCCAACGTCCTGACTTTC
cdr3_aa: CSAQKSGANVLTF

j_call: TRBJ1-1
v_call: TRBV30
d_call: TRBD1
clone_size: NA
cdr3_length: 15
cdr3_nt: TGTGCCTGGAGTGGACAGGGTCGCGTGTACACTGAAGCTTTCTTT
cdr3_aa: CAWSGQGRVYTEAFF

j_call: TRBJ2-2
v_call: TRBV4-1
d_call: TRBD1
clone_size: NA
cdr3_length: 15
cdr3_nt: TGCGCCAGCAGCCCCTCGACAGGGGGCATCGGGGAGCTGTTTTTT
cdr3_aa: CASSPSTGGIGELFF

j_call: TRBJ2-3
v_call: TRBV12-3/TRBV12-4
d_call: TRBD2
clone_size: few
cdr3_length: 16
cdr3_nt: TGTGCCAGCACCCGCGGCCCGGGACTACAAGCAGATACGCAGTATTTT
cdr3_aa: CASTRGPGLQADTQYF

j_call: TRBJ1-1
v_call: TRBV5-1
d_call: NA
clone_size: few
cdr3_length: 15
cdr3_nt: TGCGCCAGCAACAACCTTGCGGGGGACGGGACTGAAGCTTTCTTT
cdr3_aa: CASNNLAGDGTEAFF

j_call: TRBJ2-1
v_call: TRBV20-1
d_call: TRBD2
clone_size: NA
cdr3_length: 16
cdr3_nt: TGCAGTGCTAGAACCACCAGCGGGAGGGCGAACAATGAGCAGTTCTTC
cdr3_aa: CSARTTSGRANNEQFF

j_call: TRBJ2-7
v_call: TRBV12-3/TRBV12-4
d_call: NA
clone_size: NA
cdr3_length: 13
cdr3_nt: TGTGCCAGCAGCTTACTAGAGAGGTACGAGCAGTACTTC
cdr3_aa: CASSLLERYEQYF

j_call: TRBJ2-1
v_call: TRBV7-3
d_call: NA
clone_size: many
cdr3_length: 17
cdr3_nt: TGTGCCAGCAGCAAAGGACGCACGGTGTCCGCACGGGGTGAGCAGTTCTTC
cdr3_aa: CASSKGRTVSARGEQFF